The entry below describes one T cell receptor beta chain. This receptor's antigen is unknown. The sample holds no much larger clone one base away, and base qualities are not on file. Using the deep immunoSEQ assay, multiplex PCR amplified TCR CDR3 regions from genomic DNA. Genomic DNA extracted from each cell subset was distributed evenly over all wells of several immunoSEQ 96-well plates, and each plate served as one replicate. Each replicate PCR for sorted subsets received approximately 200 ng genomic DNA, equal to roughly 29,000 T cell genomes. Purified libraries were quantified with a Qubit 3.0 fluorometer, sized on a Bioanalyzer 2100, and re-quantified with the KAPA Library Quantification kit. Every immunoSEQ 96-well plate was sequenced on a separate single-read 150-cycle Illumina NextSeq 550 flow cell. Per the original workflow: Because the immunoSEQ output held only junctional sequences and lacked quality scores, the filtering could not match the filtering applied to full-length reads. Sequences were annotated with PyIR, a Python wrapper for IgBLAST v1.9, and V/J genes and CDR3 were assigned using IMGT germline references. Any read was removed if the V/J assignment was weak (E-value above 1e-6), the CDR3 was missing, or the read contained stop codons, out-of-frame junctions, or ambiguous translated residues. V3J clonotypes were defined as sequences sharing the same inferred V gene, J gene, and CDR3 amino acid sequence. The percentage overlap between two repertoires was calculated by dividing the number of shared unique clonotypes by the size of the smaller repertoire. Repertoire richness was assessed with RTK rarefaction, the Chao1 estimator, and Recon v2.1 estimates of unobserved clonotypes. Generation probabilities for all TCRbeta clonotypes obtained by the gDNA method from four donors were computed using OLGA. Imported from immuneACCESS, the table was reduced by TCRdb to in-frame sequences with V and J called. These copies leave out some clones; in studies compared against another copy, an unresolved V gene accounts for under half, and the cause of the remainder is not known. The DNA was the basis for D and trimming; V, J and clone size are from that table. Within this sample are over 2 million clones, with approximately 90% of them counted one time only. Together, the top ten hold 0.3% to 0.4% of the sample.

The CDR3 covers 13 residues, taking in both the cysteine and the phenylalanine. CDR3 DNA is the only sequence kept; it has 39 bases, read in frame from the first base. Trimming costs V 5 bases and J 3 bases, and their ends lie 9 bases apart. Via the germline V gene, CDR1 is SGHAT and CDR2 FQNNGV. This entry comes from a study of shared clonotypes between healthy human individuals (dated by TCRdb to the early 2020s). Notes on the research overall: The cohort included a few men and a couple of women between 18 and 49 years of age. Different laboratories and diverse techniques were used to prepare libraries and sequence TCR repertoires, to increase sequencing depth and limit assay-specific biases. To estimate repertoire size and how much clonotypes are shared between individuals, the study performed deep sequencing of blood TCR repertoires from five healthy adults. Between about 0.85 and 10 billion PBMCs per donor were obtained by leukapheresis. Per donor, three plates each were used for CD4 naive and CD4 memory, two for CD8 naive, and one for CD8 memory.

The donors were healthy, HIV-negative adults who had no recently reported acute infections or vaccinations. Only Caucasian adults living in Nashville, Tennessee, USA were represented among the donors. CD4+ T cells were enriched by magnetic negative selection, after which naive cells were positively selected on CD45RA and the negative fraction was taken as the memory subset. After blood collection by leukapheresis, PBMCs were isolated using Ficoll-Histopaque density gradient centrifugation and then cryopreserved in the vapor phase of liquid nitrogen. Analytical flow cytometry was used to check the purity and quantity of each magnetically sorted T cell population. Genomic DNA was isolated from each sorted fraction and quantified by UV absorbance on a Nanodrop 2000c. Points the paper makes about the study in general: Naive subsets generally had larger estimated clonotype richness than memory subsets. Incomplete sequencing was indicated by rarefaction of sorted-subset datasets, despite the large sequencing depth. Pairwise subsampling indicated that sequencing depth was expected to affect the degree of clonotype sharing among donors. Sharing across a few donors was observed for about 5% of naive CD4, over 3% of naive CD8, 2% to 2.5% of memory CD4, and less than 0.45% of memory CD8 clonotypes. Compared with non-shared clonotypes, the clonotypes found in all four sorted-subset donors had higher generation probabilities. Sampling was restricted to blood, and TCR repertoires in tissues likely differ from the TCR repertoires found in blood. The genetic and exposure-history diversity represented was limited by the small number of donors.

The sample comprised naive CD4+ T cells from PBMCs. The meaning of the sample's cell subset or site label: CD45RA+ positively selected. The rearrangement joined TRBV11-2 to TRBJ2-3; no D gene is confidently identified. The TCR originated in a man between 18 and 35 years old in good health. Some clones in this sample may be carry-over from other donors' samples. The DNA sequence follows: TGTGCCAGCAGCGCCCTGCAGACAGATACGCAGTATTTT. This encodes CASSALQTDTQYF.